This TCR beta chain was sequenced in a study of metastatic and nonmetastatic thyroid tumors. No treatment had been given to any patient before thyroid surgery. TCRdb recomputed clones from the PCR reads via MiXCR. Here the sample spans about 28,000 clones, more than 20% being singletons. This clone is medium-sized within its sample. Germline assignment: CDR1 ENHRY and CDR2 SYGVKD. V lost 2 bases, J lost 3 bases, and 13 bases stayed unmatched. This CDR3 is 17 amino acids long. The sequence was obtained from a female donor with papillary thyroid cancer or a benign thyroid nodule (not recorded which). Some clones in this sample may be carry-over from other donors' samples. V and J are TRBV10-3 and TRBJ2-7, with 7 nucleotides matching TRBD2. Input material: blood. CDR3 in amino acids: CAISEGVKGAGRYEQYF. For the CDR3, the DNA is TGTGCCATCAGTGAGGGGGTTAAGGGAGCGGGGCGCTACGAGCAGTACTTC.